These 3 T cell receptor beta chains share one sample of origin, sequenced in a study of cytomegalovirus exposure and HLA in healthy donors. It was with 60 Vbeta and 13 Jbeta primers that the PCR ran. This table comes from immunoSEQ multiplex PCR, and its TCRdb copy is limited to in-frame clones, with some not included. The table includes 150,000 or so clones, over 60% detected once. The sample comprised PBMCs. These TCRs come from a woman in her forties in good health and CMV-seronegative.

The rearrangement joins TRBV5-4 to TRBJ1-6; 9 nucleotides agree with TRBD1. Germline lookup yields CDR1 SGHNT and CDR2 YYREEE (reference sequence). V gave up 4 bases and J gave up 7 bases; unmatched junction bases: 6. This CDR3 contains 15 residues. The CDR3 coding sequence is TGTGCCAGCAGCCCGGGGACAGGGTGGAATTCACCCCTCCACTTT. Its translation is CASSPGTGWNSPLHF.

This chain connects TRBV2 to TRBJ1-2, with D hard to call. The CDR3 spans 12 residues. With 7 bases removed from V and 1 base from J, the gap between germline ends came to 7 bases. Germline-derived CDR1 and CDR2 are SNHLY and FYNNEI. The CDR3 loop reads CASTGGNYGYTF. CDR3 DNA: TGTGCCAGCACCGGAGGTAACTATGGCTACACCTTC.

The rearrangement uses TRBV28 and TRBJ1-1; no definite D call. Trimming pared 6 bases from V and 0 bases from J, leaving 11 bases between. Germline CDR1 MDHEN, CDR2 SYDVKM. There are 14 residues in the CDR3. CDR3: CASRRGSLNTEAFF. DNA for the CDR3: TGTGCCAGCAGGCGGGGATCATTGAACACTGAAGCTTTCTTT. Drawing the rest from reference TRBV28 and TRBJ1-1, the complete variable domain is DVKVTQSSRYLVKRTGEKVFLECVQDMDHENMFWYRQDPGLGLRLIYFSYDVKMKEKGDIPEGYSVSREKKERFSLILESASTNQTSMYLCASRRGSLNTEAFFGQGTRLTVV.